This T cell receptor beta chain was sequenced during a study of CD8 T cells in Susac syndrome. Healthy donors were controls matched for age and sex. TEMRA cells were enriched by FACS, while CD8+ and CD4+ T cells were obtained through a negative isolation that was performed magnetically. V was cut by 1 base and J by 0 bases, with 5 bases left in between. The V gene's germline CDR1 is MNHNS and CDR2 SASEGT. CDR3 length equals 14 residues. Random hexamers were used to reverse transcribe the RNA input (0.5 to 1 ug). The TCR beta CDR3 was amplified by immunoSEQ multiplex PCR across 54 Vbeta, 13 Jbeta. TCRdb re-analysed the immunoSEQ multiplex PCR reads in MiXCR, keeping a single row per CDR3 protein. Of approximately 120,000 distinct CDR3 sequences listed, 85% to 95% are singletons.

Sequencing used CD8+ T cells from PBMCs. The V gene is TRBV6-1, the J gene TRBJ2-3; D unresolved. This sequence was found in a human donor in good health. CDR3 sequence: CASSEGGSTDTQYF. CDR3 DNA sequence: TGTGCCAGCAGTGAAGGTGGAAGCACAGATACGCAGTATTTT.